Shown below are 17 T cell receptor beta chains from a single sample sequenced in a study of T-cell reconstitution after alpha-beta-depleted transplantation in children. During its preparation, the TCRbeta library received unique molecular identifiers. TCRdb independently ran MiXCR on the PCR reads; one entry per CDR3 protein. The data contain about 300,000 distinct CDR3 sequences, around 9.1% of them seen just once; the ten biggest clones take up 7.5%. The material was PBMCs, obtained before TCRalphabeta/CD19-depleted stem cell transplant. The receptors originated from a boy younger than two with acute myeloid leukemia, due to receive a stem cell transplant.

The genes are TRBV11-1 and TRBJ2-2; perhaps D is TRBD1 or TRBD2 (5 bases each). Germline loops: CDR1 SGHAT, CDR2 FQDESV (reference sequence). CDR3 size: 14 residues. The ends were cut back, 0 bases at V and 4 bases at J, with 6 bases in the middle. CDR3: CASSLAGTTGELFF. In nucleotides, the CDR3 is TGTGCCAGCAGCTTAGCAGGGACCACCGGGGAGCTGTTTTTT.

The chain links TRBV23-1 to TRBJ2-1; 8 nucleotides agree with TRBD1. TRBV23-1 is an ORF; its function is uncertain. V trimming: 0 bases; J trimming: 5 bases; junction bases outside the gene matches: 12. CDR3 length equals 18 residues. In DNA, the CDR3 is TGCGCCAGCAGTCAATCGGGCAGGGGGCGAGGGGTGGACAATGAGCAGTTCTTC. It translates to CASSQSGRGRGVDNEQFF.

This clonotype was seen many times. This chain joins TRBV7-3 and TRBJ2-7; no definite D call. Germline loops: CDR1 SGHTA, CDR2 FQGTGA. The CDR3 is 13 amino acids. The V end was cut by 1 base, the J end by 6 bases, with 10 bases between. The CDR3 here is CASSLSLGAEQYF. The DNA for the CDR3 is TGTGCCAGCAGCTTAAGCCTAGGTGCCGAGCAGTACTTC.

The sample holds many counts of this clonotype. The J gene is TRBJ2-5, the V gene TRBV7-3, with D uncertain. Trimming stripped 11 bases from V and 1 base from J, with 17 bases between. The V gene's germline CDR1 is SGHTA and CDR2 FQGTGA. The CDR3 runs 14 residues. The CDR3 coding sequence is TGTGCCCGGCTCAGTCCGGCACTCCAAGAGACCCAGTACTTC. Translating gives CARLSPALQETQYF. Variable domain in full (rest from reference TRBV7-3 and TRBJ2-5): GAGVSQTPSNKVTEKGKYVELRCDPISGHTALYWYRQSLGQGPEFLIYFQGTGAADDSGLPNDRFFAVRPEGSVSTLKIQRTERGDSAVYLCARLSPALQETQYFGPGTRLLVL.

This clonotype showed up many times. The chain uses TRBV29-1 and TRBJ2-3; TRBD2 might be the D (5 bases). The germline gives CDR1 SQVTM, CDR2 ANQGSEA. The CDR3 is 15 amino acids. Trimming shortened V by 6 bases and J by 0 bases, and 16 bases separated the two germline ends. CDR3 protein: CSVRIGRLSTDTQYF. CDR3 DNA: TGCAGCGTCCGGATAGGGAGATTGAGCACAGATACGCAGTATTTT.

At least ten counts were recorded for this clonotype. The chain couples TRBV11-3 to TRBJ1-5, with D maybe TRBD1 (6 bases). The CDR3 has 14 amino acids. Trimming took off 6 bases at V and 6 bases at J, with 15 bases between the two ends. The germline gives CDR1 SGHNT, CDR2 YENEEA. The CDR3 bases are TGTGCCAGCAGTCCACAGGGTAGGGGTCAGCCCCAGCATTTT. It is translated as CASSPQGRGQPQHF.

This clonotype was recorded at least ten times. V is TRBV3-1 and J is TRBJ1-1; D unresolved. The germline V gene encodes CDR1 LGHDT and CDR2 YNNKEL (reference sequence). The CDR3 totals 13 residues. The V and J ends lost 0 bases and 6 bases respectively, with 8 bases between them. The DNA of the CDR3 is TGTGCCAGCAGCCAAGACGGTACGGCTGAAGCTTTCTTT. The encoded protein is CASSQDGTAEAFF.

This clonotype appeared many times. This chain connects TRBV7-2 to TRBJ2-4, with 7 bases that match TRBD2. The ends lost 1 base at V and 0 bases at J; junction bases unmatched: 6. The CDR3 covers 17 residues. The germline gives CDR1 SGHTA, CDR2 FQGNSA. CDR3 protein: CASSLVLGGVAKNIQYF. The CDR3, as DNA: TGTGCCAGCAGCTTAGTCCTGGGAGGGGTAGCCAAAAACATTCAGTACTTC.

This clonotype appeared many times. The J gene is TRBJ1-1, the V gene TRBV3-1; the match to TRBD1 covers 10 bases. The germline V gene encodes CDR1 LGHDT and CDR2 YNNKEL (reference sequence). CDR3 length: 15 amino acids. V lost 3 bases, J lost 4 bases, and 5 bases stayed unmatched. The CDR3 reads CASSQTWTGGTEAFF. The DNA for the CDR3 is TGTGCCAGCAGCCAGACTTGGACAGGGGGCACTGAAGCTTTCTTT.

This clonotype was detected ten times or more. The CDR3 DNA follows: TGTGCCAGCAGTCTACCGGACACTAGCGGAGGTAGCACAGATACGCAGTATTTT. Residues: CASSLPDTSGGSTDTQYF. The chain uses TRBV28 and TRBJ2-3; TRBD2 matches at 8 bases. Germline V gives CDR1 MDHEN, CDR2 SYDVKM. The CDR3 totals 18 residues. Unmatched junction bases numbered 13, after V lost 5 bases and J lost 0 bases.

This clonotype was detected many times. V is TRBV6-5 and J is TRBJ1-2; TRBD1 matches 8 bases. The germline V gene encodes CDR1 MNHEY and CDR2 SVGAGI. This CDR3 has 12 residues. V lost 7 bases to trimming and J lost 5 bases; unmatched junction nucleotides: 3. In DNA form, the CDR3 reads TGTGCCAGCAAGGACAGGGCTTATGGCTACACCTTC. Translation gives CASKDRAYGYTF.

This clonotype occurred many times. The junction differs from germline at one of its ends, possibly a read error. The chain employs TRBV12-3 or TRBV12-4 and TRBJ2-1; TRBD2 matches at 10 bases. CDR3 length: 15 residues. The CDR3 is CASNLSGGVYNEQFF. The CDR3 bases are TGTGCCAGCAATTTAAGCGGGGGGGTCTACAATGAGCAGTTCTTC.

This clonotype was picked up many times. DNA for the CDR3: TGTGCCAGCAGCCCTCCGGGACAGCTAGTTAATCAGCCCCAGCATTTT. This sequence encodes CASSPPGQLVNQPQHF. The chain couples TRBV28 to TRBJ1-5; the match to TRBD1 covers 7 bases. The germline V gene encodes CDR1 MDHEN and CDR2 SYDVKM. With 6 bases clipped from V and 4 bases from J, the junction kept 12 bases outside the gene matches. The CDR3 contains 16 residues.

This clonotype came up many times. At one end the junction does not follow the germline gene, possibly because of a read error. V usage is TRBV7-3 and J usage is TRBJ2-1; the match to TRBD2 covers 8 bases. The CDR3 loop spans 15 amino acids. In germline, CDR1 is SGHTA, CDR2 FQGTGA. The DNA of the CDR3 is TGTGCCAGCAGCTTATCTAGCGGGTGGCCCAATGAGCAGTTTTTC. It yields the protein CASSLSSGWPNEQFF.

At least ten counts were recorded for this clonotype. V is TRBV20-1 and J is TRBJ2-3; the D is unclear. V was shortened by 0 bases and J by 0 bases, with 7 bases between the two germline ends. The CDR3 loop spans 14 amino acids. The V gene's germline CDR1 is DFQATT and CDR2 SNEGSKA (reference sequence). The CDR3 spells CSARDAQSTDTQYF. Here the CDR3 DNA reads TGCAGTGCTAGAGATGCACAGAGCACAGATACGCAGTATTTT.

This clonotype was counted at least ten times. The J gene is TRBJ2-5, the V gene TRBV12-3 or TRBV12-4; 7 bases agree with TRBD2. The CDR3 has 14 amino acids. V was pared by 2 bases and J by 3 bases, with 3 bases of the junction left unmatched. The CDR3 protein is CASSLYGGKETQYF. CDR3 in DNA: TGTGCCAGCAGTTTATACGGGGGGAAAGAGACCCAGTACTTC.

This clonotype was seen repeatedly, ten times or more. V gene TRBV20-1 combines with J gene TRBJ2-5, with D hard to call. The CDR3 covers 11 residues. The V gene lost 3 bases and the J gene lost 1 base, with 3 bases spanning the gap. Germline CDR1 reads DFQATT; CDR2 reads SNEGSKA (reference sequence). Here the CDR3 reads CSASFQETQYF. The DNA for the CDR3 is TGCAGTGCTAGCTTCCAAGAGACCCAGTACTTC.